A selection of T cell receptor beta chains follows, all from one sample in a study of CD8+ T cells in alopecia areata. Sequencing used immunoSEQ multiplex PCR; TCRdb keeps in-frame clones, though not all of them. The profile shows over 200,000 clones, more than 45% of them singletons. The sample in question was CD4+ T cells sorted from blood, obtained at week 0. All receptors derive from a human donor with alopecia areata. CDR3s include the opening cysteine and the closing phenylalanine or tryptophan. The D gene is left open where the match is weak. Rows give clone size only sometimes, using once, few, many, or a class for an expanded clone.

>.|TRBJ1-1|TRBV6-1|.
TGTGCCAGCACAGGGCCGTCAGGGAACACTGAAGCTTTCTTT
CASTGPSGNTEAFF
>TRBD1|TRBJ1-6|TRBV27|.
TGTGCCAGCAGTTCCTTGACAGGGGGCGCTTTTAAAAAATCACCCCTCCACTTT
CASSSLTGGAFKKSPLHF
>.|TRBJ2-7|TRBV7-9|.
TGTGCCAGCAGCGGAGCAGGGGACGGGGCCTACGAGCAGTACTTC
CASSGAGDGAYEQYF
>TRBD1|TRBJ2-1|TRBV30|few
TGTGCCTGGAGTGGACAGGGGACTTCCTACAATGAGCAGTTCTTC
CAWSGQGTSYNEQFF
>TRBD2|TRBJ2-5|TRBV5-1|few
TGCGCCAGCAGCTCCCTAGCGGGAGAGGAGAGGACCCAGTACTTC
CASSSLAGEERTQYF
>TRBD2|TRBJ2-1|TRBV4-2|.
TGTGCCAGCAGCCAAGAGCCTGATCTAGCGGGAGTTCGGAGCTCCTACAATGAGCAGTTCTTC
CASSQEPDLAGVRSSYNEQFF
>TRBD1|TRBJ2-4|TRBV7-9|.
TGTGCCAGCAGCACGTATCACAGGGGGCTTTCACTAGCCAAAAACATTCAGTACTTC
CASSTYHRGLSLAKNIQYF
>.|TRBJ1-5|TRBV4-1|.
TGCGCCAGCAGCCAAGGGGCCTTAGGGAACCAGCCCCAGCATTTT
CASSQGALGNQPQHF
>.|TRBJ1-2|TRBV18|.
TGTGCCAGCTCACCAGGGGGATCCTATGGCTACACCTTC
CASSPGGSYGYTF
>TRBD2|TRBJ2-1|TRBV7-2|.
TGTGCCAGCAGCTTAGGGCTAGCGGGATACTACAATGAGCAGTTCTTC
CASSLGLAGYYNEQFF
>.|TRBJ1-4|TRBV2|.
TGTGCCAGCAAACGGGGCGGCGCCGAAAAACTGTTTTTT
CASKRGGAEKLFF